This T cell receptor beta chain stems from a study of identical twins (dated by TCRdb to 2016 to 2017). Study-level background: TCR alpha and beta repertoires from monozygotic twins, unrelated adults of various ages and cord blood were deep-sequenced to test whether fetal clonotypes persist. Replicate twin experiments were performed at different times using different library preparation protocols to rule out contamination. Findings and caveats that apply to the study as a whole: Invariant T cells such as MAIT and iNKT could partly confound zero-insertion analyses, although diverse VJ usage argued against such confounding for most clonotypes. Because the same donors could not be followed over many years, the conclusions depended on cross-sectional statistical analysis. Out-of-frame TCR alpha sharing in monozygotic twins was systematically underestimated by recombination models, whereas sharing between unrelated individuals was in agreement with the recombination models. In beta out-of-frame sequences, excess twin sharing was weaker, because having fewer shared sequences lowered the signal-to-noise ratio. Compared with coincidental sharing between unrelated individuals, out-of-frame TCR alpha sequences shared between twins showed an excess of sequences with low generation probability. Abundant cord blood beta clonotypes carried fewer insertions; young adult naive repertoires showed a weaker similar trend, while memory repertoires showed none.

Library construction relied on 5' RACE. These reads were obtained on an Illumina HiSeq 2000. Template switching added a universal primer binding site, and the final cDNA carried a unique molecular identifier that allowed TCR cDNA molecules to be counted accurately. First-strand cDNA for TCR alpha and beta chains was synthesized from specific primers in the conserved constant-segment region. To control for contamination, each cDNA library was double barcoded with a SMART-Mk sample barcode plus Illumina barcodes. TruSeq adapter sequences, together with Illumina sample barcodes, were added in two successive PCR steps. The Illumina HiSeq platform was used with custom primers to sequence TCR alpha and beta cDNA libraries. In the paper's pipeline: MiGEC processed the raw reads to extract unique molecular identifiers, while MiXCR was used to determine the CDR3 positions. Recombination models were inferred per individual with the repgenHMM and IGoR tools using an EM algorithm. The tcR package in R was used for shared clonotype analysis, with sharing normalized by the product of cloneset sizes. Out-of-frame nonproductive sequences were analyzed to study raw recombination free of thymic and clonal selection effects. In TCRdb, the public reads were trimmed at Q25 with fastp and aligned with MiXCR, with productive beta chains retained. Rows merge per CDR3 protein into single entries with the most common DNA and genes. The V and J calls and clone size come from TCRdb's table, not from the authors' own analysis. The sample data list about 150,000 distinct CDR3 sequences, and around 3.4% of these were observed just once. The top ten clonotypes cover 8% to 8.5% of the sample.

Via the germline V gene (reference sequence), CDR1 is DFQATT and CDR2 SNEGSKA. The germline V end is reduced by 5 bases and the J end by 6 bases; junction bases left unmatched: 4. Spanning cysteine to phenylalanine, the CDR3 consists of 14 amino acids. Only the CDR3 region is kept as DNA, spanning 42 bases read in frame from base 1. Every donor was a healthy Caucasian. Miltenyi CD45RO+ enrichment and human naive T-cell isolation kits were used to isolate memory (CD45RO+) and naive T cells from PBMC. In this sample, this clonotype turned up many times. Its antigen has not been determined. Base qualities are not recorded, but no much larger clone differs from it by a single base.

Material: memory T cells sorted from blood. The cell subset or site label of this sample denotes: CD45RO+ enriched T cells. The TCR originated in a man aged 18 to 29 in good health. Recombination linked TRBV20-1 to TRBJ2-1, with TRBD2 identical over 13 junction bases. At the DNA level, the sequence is TGCAGTGCTGGACTAGCGGGAGCTCCCAATGAGCAGTTCTTC. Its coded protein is CSAGLAGAPNEQFF.